This TCR beta chain was captured by sequencing in a study of T cells in Graves' hyperthyroidism and ophthalmopathy. Study-wide context: The initial diagnosis was the point when peripheral blood was collected, ahead of any treatment. General study results and limits: Progression to ophthalmopathy was predicted a median of approximately 6.4 months early.

Ophthalmopathy patients all had a Clinical Activity Score of at least 3, a NOSPECS grade of at least 4 and disease under 3 months old. This clonotype has just a few counts. What it recognizes is unknown. The germline V gene has CDR1 MNHNS and CDR2 SASEGT. CDR3 length: 15 residues. Between the trimmed V and J ends, which lost 1 base and 5 bases, there was a span of 12 bases. RNA transcripts yielded amplified TCR beta CDR3 regions. Initially, a first-round RT-PCR of the TCR CDR3 employed the HTBI primer set. TCRdb re-called the multiplex PCR reads with MiXCR, one entry per CDR3 protein. The sample consists of about half a million distinct CDR3 sequences, around a fifth of them appearing once.

This receptor was obtained from a woman between 65 and 79 years old with Graves' ophthalmopathy. The chain recombines TRBV6-1 with TRBJ1-3; D gene ambiguous. Sequencing input: blood. CDR3 in DNA: TGTGCCAGCAGTGAAGGTTGGGGTCCCAGAAACACCATATATTTT. Translating gives CASSEGWGPRNTIYF.